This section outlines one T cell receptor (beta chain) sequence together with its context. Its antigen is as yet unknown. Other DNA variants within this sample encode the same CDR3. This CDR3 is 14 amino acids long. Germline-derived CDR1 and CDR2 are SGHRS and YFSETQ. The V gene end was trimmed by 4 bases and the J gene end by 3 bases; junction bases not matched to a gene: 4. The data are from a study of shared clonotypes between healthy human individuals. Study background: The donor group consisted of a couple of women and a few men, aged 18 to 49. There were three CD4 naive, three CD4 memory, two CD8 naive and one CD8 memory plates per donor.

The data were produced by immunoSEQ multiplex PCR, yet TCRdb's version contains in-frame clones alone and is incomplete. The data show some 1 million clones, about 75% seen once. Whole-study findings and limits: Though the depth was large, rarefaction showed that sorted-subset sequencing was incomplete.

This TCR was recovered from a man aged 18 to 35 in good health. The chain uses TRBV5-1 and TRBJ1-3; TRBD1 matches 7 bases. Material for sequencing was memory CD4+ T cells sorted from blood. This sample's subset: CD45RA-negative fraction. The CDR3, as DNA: TGCGCCAGCAGCCCGGGGACAGTTGGAAACACCATATATTTT. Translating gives CASSPGTVGNTIYF.